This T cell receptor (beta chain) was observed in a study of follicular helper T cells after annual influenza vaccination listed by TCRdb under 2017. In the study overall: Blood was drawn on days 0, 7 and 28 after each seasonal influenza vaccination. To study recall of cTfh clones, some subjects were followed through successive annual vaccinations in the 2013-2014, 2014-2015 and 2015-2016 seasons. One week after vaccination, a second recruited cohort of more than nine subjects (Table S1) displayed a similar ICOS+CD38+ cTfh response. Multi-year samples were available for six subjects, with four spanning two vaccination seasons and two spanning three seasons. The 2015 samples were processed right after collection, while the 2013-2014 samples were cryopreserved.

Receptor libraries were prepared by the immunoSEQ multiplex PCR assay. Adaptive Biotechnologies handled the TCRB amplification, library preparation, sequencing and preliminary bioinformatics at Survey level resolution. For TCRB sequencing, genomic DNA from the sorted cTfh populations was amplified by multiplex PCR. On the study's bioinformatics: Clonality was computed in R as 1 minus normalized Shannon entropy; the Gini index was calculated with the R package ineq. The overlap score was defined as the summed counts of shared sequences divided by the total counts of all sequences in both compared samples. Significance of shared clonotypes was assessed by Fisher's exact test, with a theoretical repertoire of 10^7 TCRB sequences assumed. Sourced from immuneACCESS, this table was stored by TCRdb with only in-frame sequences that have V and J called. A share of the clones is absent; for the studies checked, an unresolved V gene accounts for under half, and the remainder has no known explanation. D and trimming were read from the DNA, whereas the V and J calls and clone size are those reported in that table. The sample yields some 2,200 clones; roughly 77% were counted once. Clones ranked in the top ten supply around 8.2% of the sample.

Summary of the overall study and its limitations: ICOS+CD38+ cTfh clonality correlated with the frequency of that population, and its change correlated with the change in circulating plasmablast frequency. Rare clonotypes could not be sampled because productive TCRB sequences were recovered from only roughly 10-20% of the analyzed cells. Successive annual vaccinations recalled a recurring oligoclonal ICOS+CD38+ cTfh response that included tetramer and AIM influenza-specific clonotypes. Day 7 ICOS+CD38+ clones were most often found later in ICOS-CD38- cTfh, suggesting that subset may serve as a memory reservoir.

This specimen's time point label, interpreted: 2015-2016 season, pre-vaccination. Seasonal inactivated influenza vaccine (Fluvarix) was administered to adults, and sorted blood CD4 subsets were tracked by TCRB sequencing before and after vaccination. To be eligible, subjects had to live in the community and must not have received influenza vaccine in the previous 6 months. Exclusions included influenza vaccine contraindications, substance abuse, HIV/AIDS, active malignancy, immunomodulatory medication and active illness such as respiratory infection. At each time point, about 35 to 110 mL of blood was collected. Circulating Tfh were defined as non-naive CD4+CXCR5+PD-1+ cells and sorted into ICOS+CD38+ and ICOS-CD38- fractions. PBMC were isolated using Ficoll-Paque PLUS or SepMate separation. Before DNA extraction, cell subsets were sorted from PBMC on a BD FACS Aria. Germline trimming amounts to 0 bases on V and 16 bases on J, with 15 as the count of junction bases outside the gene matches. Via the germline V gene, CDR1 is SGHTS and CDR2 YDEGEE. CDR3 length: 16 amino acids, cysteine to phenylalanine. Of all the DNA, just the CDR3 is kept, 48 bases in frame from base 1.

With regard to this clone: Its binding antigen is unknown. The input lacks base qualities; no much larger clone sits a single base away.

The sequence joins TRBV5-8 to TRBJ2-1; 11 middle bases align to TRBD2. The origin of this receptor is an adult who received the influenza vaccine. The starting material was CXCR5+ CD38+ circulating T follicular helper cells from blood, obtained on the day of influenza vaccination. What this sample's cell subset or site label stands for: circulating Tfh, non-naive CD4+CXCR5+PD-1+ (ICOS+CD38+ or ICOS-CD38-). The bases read TGTGCCAGCAGCTTGGGCGGTAGCGGGAGGGCCTCGGGTCTTTTCTTC. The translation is CASSLGGSGRASGLFF. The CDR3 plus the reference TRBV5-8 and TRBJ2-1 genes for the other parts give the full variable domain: EAGVTQSPTHLIKTRGQQATLRCSPISGHTSVYWYQQALGLGLQFLLWYDEGEERNRGNFPPRFSGRQFPNYSSELNVNALELEDSALYLCASSLGGSGRASGLFFGPGTRLTVL.